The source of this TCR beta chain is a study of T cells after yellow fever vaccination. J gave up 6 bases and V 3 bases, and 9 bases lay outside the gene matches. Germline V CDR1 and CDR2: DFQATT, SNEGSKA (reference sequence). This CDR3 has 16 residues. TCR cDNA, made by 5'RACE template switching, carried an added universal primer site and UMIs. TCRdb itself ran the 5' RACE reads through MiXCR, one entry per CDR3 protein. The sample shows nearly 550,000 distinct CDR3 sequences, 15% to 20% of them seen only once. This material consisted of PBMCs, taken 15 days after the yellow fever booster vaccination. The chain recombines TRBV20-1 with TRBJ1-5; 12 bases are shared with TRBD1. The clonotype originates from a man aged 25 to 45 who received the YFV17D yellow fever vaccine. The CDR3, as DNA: TGCAGTGCTAGCTACTCCGGGACAGGGGGCGGTCAGCCCCAGCATTTT. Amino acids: CSASYSGTGGGQPQHF.